One sample yielded the 10 T cell receptor beta chains listed below, sequenced in a study of Graves' ophthalmopathy and Graves' hyperthyroidism (dated by TCRdb to 2017 to 2018). Sequenced using an Illumina HiSeq 2000. TCR beta CDR3 regions were amplified from RNA transcripts for repertoire sequencing. The first round of RT-PCR was done with HTBI primers and the Qiagen OneStep RT-PCR kit, and was followed by a second round of multiplex PCR, then size selection and purification. The public reads were run again by TCRdb, first through fastp at Q25 and then through MiXCR, and only productive beta chains were kept. Each record represents a unique CDR3 protein, reported with the most common genes and DNA among its rows. In this sample the table shows about 740,000 distinct CDR3 sequences, approximately 40% of which occur a single time. 40% to 45% of the sample is in the top ten clones. Sequencing was performed on peripheral blood. The receptors stem from an adult man with Graves' ophthalmopathy.

The chain links TRBV20-1 to TRBJ2-7; D gene uncertain. Germline lookup yields CDR1 DFQATT and CDR2 SNEGSKA (reference sequence). Deletions cut 1 base from V and 5 bases from J, with 12 bases between. There are 13 residues in the CDR3. Here the CDR3 reads CSARGASLNEQYF. The CDR3 DNA reads as TGCAGTGCTAGAGGGGCTAGTTTGAACGAGCAGTACTTC.

This chain uses TRBV2 with TRBJ2-3; D not certain. V shed 5 bases and J shed 6 bases, with 9 bases lying between them. CDR1 and CDR2 (germline): SNHLY, FYNNEI. CDR3 length: 12 amino acids. The DNA for the CDR3 is TGTGCCAGCAGTAACCCACCCGATACGCAGTATTTT. It encodes CASSNPPDTQYF.

This clonotype was seen a few times. The gene calls are TRBV20-1 and TRBJ1-2, with D unclear. Trimming cost V 3 bases and J 5 bases, with 10 bases left between them. The CDR3 has 12 residues. From germline, CDR1 is DFQATT and CDR2 SNEGSKA (reference sequence). CDR3 loop: CSARLILYGYTF. The CDR3 nucleotides read TGCAGTGCTAGGCTGATCCTATATGGCTACACCTTC.

V is TRBV6-5 and J is TRBJ1-1; maybe TRBD1 (5 bases). This CDR3 has 15 residues. V was clipped by 4 bases and J by 7 bases, with 19 bases between them. From germline, CDR1 is MNHEY and CDR2 SVGAGI. This chain's CDR3 is CASSWAGEGWGEAFF. The CDR3 DNA reads as TGTGCCAGCAGTTGGGCGGGGGAAGGTTGGGGTGAAGCTTTCTTT.

The rearrangement links TRBV7-9 to TRBJ2-5, with 8 bases identical to TRBD1. From germline, CDR1 is SEHNR and CDR2 FQNEAQ (reference sequence). This CDR3 contains 15 residues. Germline trimming cut 5 bases from V and 4 bases from J; bases unmatched to any gene: 9. The CDR3, as DNA: TGTGCCAGCAGCCTTAACCTAGGACAGGGAGAGACCCAGTACTTC. It yields the protein CASSLNLGQGETQYF.

This clonotype has a count of ten or more. The CDR3 coding sequence is TGTGCCAGCAGTTCTCTGGACACTGAGTACTTC. Encoded protein: CASSSLDTEYF. V gene TRBV6-6 combines with J gene TRBJ2-5; a weak D match, TRBD1 (5 bases). V lost 4 bases and J 12 bases, leaving 12 bases between the germline ends. This CDR3 is built from 11 residues. Germline V gene data show CDR1 as MNHNY and CDR2 as SVGAGI (reference sequence).

This sequence joins TRBV20-1 and TRBJ1-1; 8 bases align to TRBD1. Germline loops: CDR1 DFQATT, CDR2 SNEGSKA (reference sequence). J gave up 6 bases and V 3 bases, and 9 bases lay outside the gene matches. The CDR3 extends over 14 amino acids. The CDR3 nucleotides read TGCAGTGCTAGGCCCATCCAGGGGGCGGCTGAAGCTTTCTTT. This codes for CSARPIQGAAEAFF.

This rearrangement joins TRBV15 to TRBJ1-2; 9 bases align to TRBD1. CDR3 size: 14 residues. V lost 1 base and J lost 12; bases outside the gene matches: 9. Germline V gives CDR1 LNHNV, CDR2 YYDKDF (reference sequence). The CDR3 DNA sequence: TGTGCCACCAGCAGAGGGACAGGGGTGACCGGAAACACCTTC. Translation: CATSRGTGVTGNTF.

As regards this clonotype: Compared with germline, one end of the junction differs, possibly owing to a read error. The chain carries TRBV10-3 and TRBJ2-5; 9 bases fit TRBD1. CDR1 is ENHRY, CDR2 SYGVKD, per germline. The CDR3 totals 16 residues. The CDR3 DNA reads TGTGCCAGCAGTCCCAGGACAGGGGCGGCTGACGAGACCCAGTACTTC. Protein product: CASSPRTGAADETQYF.

The table lists this clonotype with many counts. This chain links TRBV19 with TRBJ2-5; unclear D gene. The CDR3 sequence is 14 residues long. The germline gives CDR1 LNHDA, CDR2 SQIVND (reference sequence). V lost 6 bases, J lost 2 bases, and 13 bases lay in between. The CDR3 loop reads CASSPPGRQETQYF. CDR3 DNA sequence: TGTGCCAGTAGCCCCCCCGGCAGACAAGAGACCCAGTACTTC.